Below, 10 T cell receptor beta chains from the same sample are listed, as sequenced in a study of shared clonotypes between healthy human individuals. TCRdb's copy holds only in-frame clones and misses some; the assay was immunoSEQ multiplex PCR. Among under 650,000 clones, roughly 95% were seen once, and the ten largest hold roughly 0.06%. Material: naive CD4+ T cells sorted from blood. Sample subset: CD45RA+ positively selected. These receptors were taken from a woman under 40 in good health.

As for this clone: Within the sample, other DNA sequences also encode this same CDR3. The genes are TRBV5-1 and TRBJ2-1; D gene uncertain. The CDR3 length is 13 residues. Germline lookup yields CDR1 SGHRS and CDR2 YFSETQ. Trimming stripped 4 bases from V and 5 bases from J, with 10 bases between. Here the CDR3 reads CASSLGRNNEQFF. In DNA, the CDR3 is TGCGCCAGCAGCCTAGGACGCAACAATGAGCAGTTCTTC.

This clone has a single count. The genes are TRBV7-3 and TRBJ2-1; 8 positions agree with TRBD2. V lost 1 base, J lost 6 bases, and 5 bases stayed unmatched. The germline V gene encodes CDR1 SGHTA and CDR2 FQGTGA. This CDR3 has 15 residues. This CDR3 reads CASSLKAGEANEQFF. The DNA of the CDR3 is TGTGCCAGCAGCTTAAAAGCGGGAGAGGCCAATGAGCAGTTCTTC.

This chain joins TRBV5-1 and TRBJ1-1; 9 positions match TRBD1. In germline, CDR1 is SGHRS, CDR2 YFSETQ. The CDR3 has 18 amino acids. Unmatched junction bases numbered 15, after V lost 2 bases and J lost 4 bases. The CDR3 DNA sequence: TGCGCCAGCAGCTTATCTCCGGGACAGGGCCTCCGAGGCACTGAAGCTTTCTTT. It encodes CASSLSPGQGLRGTEAFF.

The CDR3 bases are TGTGCCAGCAGCTTGAGGTCAGTCCCCACAGATACGCAGTATTTT. It encodes CASSLRSVPTDTQYF. This chain joins TRBV5-6 and TRBJ2-3; D is ambiguous. Trimming left V 1 base short and J 2 bases short, with 11 bases between. The CDR3 runs 15 residues. The V gene's germline CDR1 is SGHDT and CDR2 YYEEEE.

This chain links TRBV28 with TRBJ2-7, with 10 bases identical to TRBD1. The germline V gene encodes CDR1 MDHEN and CDR2 SYDVKM. This CDR3 contains 17 residues. The V segment lost 6 bases and the J segment 4 bases; nucleotides outside the gene matches: 15. In DNA, the CDR3 is TGTGCCAGCAGACCGGATAGGGGACAGGGGAGGGCGTACGAGCAGTACTTC. Its translation is CASRPDRGQGRAYEQYF.

On this clone itself: This sample also contains other DNA sequences that code for the same CDR3. This sequence joins TRBV6-5 and TRBJ1-4; 11 bases map to TRBD1. Germline CDR1 and CDR2: MNHEY and SVGAGI. V lost 5 bases and J lost 7; bases outside the gene matches: 6. This CDR3 is built from 15 residues. The CDR3 sequence is CASSPWTGGGEKLFF. CDR3 DNA: TGTGCCAGCAGTCCGTGGACAGGGGGCGGTGAAAAACTGTTTTTT.

V and J are TRBV19 and TRBJ2-2; 7 nucleotides line up with TRBD1. CDR1 is LNHDA and CDR2 is SQIVND in the germline V gene (reference sequence). The CDR3 has 13 amino acids. Losses at the gene ends were 6 bases for V and 6 bases for J; bases not matched to a gene: 4. In DNA, the CDR3 is TGTGCCAGTAGACCGACAGGGCCCGGGGAGCTGTTTTTT. Protein sequence: CASRPTGPGELFF.

The chain couples TRBV7-9 to TRBJ2-2; the D gene is possibly TRBD1 (5 bases). This CDR3 contains 16 residues. V was clipped by 2 bases and J by 0 bases, with 10 bases between them. The V gene's germline CDR1 is SEHNR and CDR2 FQNEAQ (reference sequence). The CDR3 nucleotides are TGTGCCAGCAGCTTAATAAGGGGCCCGAACACCGGGGAGCTGTTTTTT. Its translation: CASSLIRGPNTGELFF.

The chain couples TRBV6-5 to TRBJ2-3; D is possibly TRBD1 (6 bases). This CDR3 is built from 14 residues. Trimming took 6 bases from V and 2 from J, leaving 12 bases between them. Per germline, CDR1 MNHEY and CDR2 SVGAGI. CDR3 residues: CASRPTGFTDTQYF. CDR3 DNA sequence: TGTGCCAGCAGACCAACAGGGTTCACAGATACGCAGTATTTT.

This chain connects TRBV28 to TRBJ1-5, with TRBD1 identical over 8 bases. The CDR3 loop spans 17 amino acids. Germline V CDR1 and CDR2: MDHEN, SYDVKM. J lost 4 bases, V lost 7 bases, and 15 bases had no gene match. The CDR3 is CASTNRGVRGHNQPQHF. The CDR3 DNA reads as TGTGCCAGCACCAACCGTGGGGTCAGGGGGCATAATCAGCCCCAGCATTTT.